The 28 T cell receptor beta chains below all came from one sample that was sequenced in a study of cytomegalovirus exposure and HLA in healthy donors. PCR primers comprised 60 Vbeta and 13 Jbeta primers. The repertoire was sequenced with immunoSEQ multiplex PCR; TCRdb's copy has only in-frame clones and lacks some. Of more than 85,000 clones listed, over 65% are singletons. The specimen was PBMCs. All receptors come from a young man in good health and CMV-seropositive.

As concerns this clone: One end of the junction varies from germline; a read error may be responsible. The chain has TRBV7-8 and TRBJ2-2; 7 bases are a match to TRBD1. This CDR3 has 16 amino acids. Germline CDR1 reads SGHVS; CDR2 reads FQNEAQ. Written as DNA, the CDR3 is TGTGCCAGCAGTTTAGGGAGACAGGGTGTGGCCGGGGAGCTGTTTTTT. Translated, it gives CASSLGRQGVAGELFF.

This chain joins TRBV5-1 and TRBJ2-4; D not certain. The CDR3 is made up of 13 amino acids. Per the germline V gene, CDR1 is SGHRS and CDR2 is YFSETQ. V was pared by 0 bases and J by 6 bases, with 7 bases between. CDR3 protein: CASSLDSSNIQYF. Written as DNA, the CDR3 is TGCGCCAGCAGCTTGGATTCATCAAACATTCAGTACTTC. Full variable domain (rest looked up from reference TRBV5-1 and TRBJ2-4): KAGVTQTPRYLIKTRGQQVTLSCSPISGHRSVSWYQQTPGQGLQFLFEYFSETQRNKGNFPGRFSGRQFSNSRSEMNVSTLELGDSALYLCASSLDSSNIQYFGAGTRLSVL.

This chain uses TRBV7-2 with TRBJ1-1; D possibly corresponds to TRBD1 (5 bases). Germline assignment: CDR1 SGHTA and CDR2 FQGNSA. The CDR3 has 14 amino acids. Trimming removed 1 base from V and 4 bases from J, with 10 bases in between. DNA for the CDR3: TGTGCCAGCAGCTTAGTTGGGGGGGGCACTGAAGCTTTCTTT. Encoded protein: CASSLVGGGTEAFF.

A few counts support this clone. The J gene is TRBJ2-7, the V gene TRBV6-5; D remains unclear. The CDR3 loop spans 12 amino acids. Germline values: CDR1 MNHEY, CDR2 SVGAGI. The V end lost 6 bases, the J end lost 3 bases, and 9 bases lay between the germline ends. The CDR3 loop is CASRSTSYEQYF. In DNA, the CDR3 is TGTGCCAGCAGATCGACAAGCTACGAGCAGTACTTC.

The chain links TRBV5-4 to TRBJ2-7, with TRBD2 matching over 14 bases. Germline V gene lookup returns CDR1 SGHNT and CDR2 YYREEE (reference sequence). V shed 4 bases and J 0 bases; nucleotides not matched to a gene: 6. This CDR3 spans 17 amino acids. The CDR3 DNA follows: TGTGCCAGCAGCCCGGGGGGGACTAGCGGGGGCTCCTACGAGCAGTACTTC. Translation: CASSPGGTSGGSYEQYF.

The V call is TRBV5-1, the J call TRBJ1-1; 8 bases match TRBD1. V trimming: 2 bases; J trimming: 1 base; junction bases outside the gene matches: 4. The CDR3 is 15 residues long. From germline, CDR1 is SGHRS and CDR2 YFSETQ. The CDR3 DNA is TGCGCCAGCAGCTTTAGACAGGGGCAGAACACTGAAGCTTTCTTT. This gives the protein CASSFRQGQNTEAFF.

The chain links TRBV9 to TRBJ1-3; TRBD1 aligns across 7 bases. The CDR3 contains 17 residues. CDR1 is SGDLS and CDR2 is YYNGEE in the germline V gene. V shed 0 bases, J shed 2 bases, and the junction held 8 bases outside the gene matches. The CDR3 reads CASSVAHRTGPGNTIYF. The CDR3 DNA reads TGTGCCAGCAGCGTAGCCCACAGGACAGGCCCTGGAAACACCATATATTTT.

The rearrangement links TRBV9 to TRBJ1-1, with D hard to call. CDR1 and CDR2 (germline): SGDLS, YYNGEE. Trimming cost V 3 bases and J 3 bases, with 12 bases left between them. The CDR3 loop spans 14 amino acids. The CDR3 coding sequence is TGTGCCAGCAGCGCAAGCCACCGGGACACTGAAGCTTTCTTT. Protein sequence: CASSASHRDTEAFF.

This clone came up a few times. The chain has TRBV6-6 and TRBJ1-2; D is uncertain. The germline CDR1 and CDR2 sequences are MNHNY and SVGAGI (reference sequence). This CDR3 comprises 14 residues. Trimming stripped 6 bases from V and 4 bases from J, with 15 bases between. Here the CDR3 reads CASSSQAQTYGYTF. DNA for the CDR3: TGTGCCAGCAGCTCTCAGGCGCAGACCTATGGCTACACCTTC.

The gene calls are TRBV6-4 and TRBJ1-1; D is uncertain. CDR3 size: 14 residues. The V end was cut by 5 bases, the J end by 1 base, with 11 bases between. CDR1 is MRHNA and CDR2 is SNTAGT in the germline V gene. CDR3 loop: CASSKTRENTEAFF. In DNA, the CDR3 is TGTGCCAGCAGTAAGACACGGGAGAACACTGAAGCTTTCTTT.

The chain couples TRBV18 to TRBJ2-7, with D tentatively TRBD2 (5 bases). The V gene lost 5 bases and the J gene lost 4 bases, with 12 bases spanning the gap. The CDR3 sequence is 13 residues long. From germline, CDR1 is KGHSH and CDR2 LQKENI. The CDR3 loop is CASSWERPYEQYF. For the CDR3, the DNA is TGTGCCAGCTCATGGGAGCGACCGTACGAGCAGTACTTC. The full variable domain, its missing parts supplied by reference TRBV18 and TRBJ2-7, is NAGVMQNPRHLVRRRGQEARLRCSPMKGHSHVYWYRQLPEEGLKFMVYLQKENIIDESGMPKERFSAEFPKEGPSILRIQQVVRGDSAAYFCASSWERPYEQYFGPGTRLTVT.

V usage is TRBV5-1 and J usage is TRBJ2-7; 9 bases align to TRBD1. The CDR3 is 13 residues long. Germline V lookup: CDR1 SGHRS, CDR2 YFSETQ. V lost 5 bases and J lost 5; bases outside the gene matches: 5. DNA for the CDR3: TGCGCCAGCAGGGGGACAGGGTCGGACGAGCAGTACTTC. Translated: CASRGTGSDEQYF.

This clone has more than one count but fewer than ten. V is TRBV10-3 and J is TRBJ2-3, with a weak D call TRBD2 (5 bases). This CDR3 is 13 amino acids long. Trimming shortened V by 5 bases and J by 6 bases, and 12 bases separated the two germline ends. The germline V gene encodes CDR1 ENHRY and CDR2 SYGVKD. Here the CDR3 reads CAISSVALDTQYF. The CDR3 nucleotides read TGTGCCATCAGTTCTGTAGCGTTGGATACGCAGTATTTT.

This rearrangement joins TRBV6-6 to TRBJ2-7, with TRBD1 as a possible D gene (5 bases). The germline CDR1 and CDR2 sequences are MNHNY and SVGAGI (reference sequence). The CDR3 covers 13 residues. Deletions cut 6 bases from V and 6 bases from J, with 15 bases between. The CDR3 coding sequence is TGTGCCAGCAGCCCTCAGGGTTTCAGCGAGCAGTACTTC. This sequence encodes CASSPQGFSEQYF.

The chain combines TRBV28 with TRBJ1-6; 8 positions agree with TRBD1. J was trimmed by 6 bases and V by 5 bases; bases with no gene match: 6. The length of the CDR3 is 15 residues. Germline loops: CDR1 MDHEN, CDR2 SYDVKM. CDR3 in DNA: TGTGCCAGCAGTCACAGGGGGGACCCTAATTCACCCCTCCACTTT. Translating gives CASSHRGDPNSPLHF.

The J gene is TRBJ2-3, the V gene TRBV21-1; the table's D call TRBD2 went unverified against the DNA. TRBV21-1 is assigned pseudogene status. There are 16 residues in the CDR3. The CDR3 nucleotides are TGTGCCAGCAGCGCCCCTGGGGCGGGGGGGCCAGATACGCAGTATTTT. Translating gives CASSAPGAGGPDTQYF.

The chain links TRBV2 to TRBJ1-6; D unclear. V shed 6 bases and J shed 5 bases, with 11 bases lying between them. This CDR3 is built from 14 residues. Germline V lookup: CDR1 SNHLY, CDR2 FYNNEI. For the CDR3, the DNA is TGTGCCAGCAGGAGGAGCTTCCATAATTCACCCCTCCACTTT. Translating it yields CASRRSFHNSPLHF.

The chain links TRBV11-3 to TRBJ2-2, with a weak D call TRBD2 (6 bases). Germline V gene data show CDR1 as SGHNT and CDR2 as YENEEA. V lost 5 bases and J lost 0, with 13 bases in between. The CDR3 consists of 16 residues. The CDR3 region is CASSPAGLSNTGELFF. As DNA, the CDR3 is TGTGCCAGCAGCCCTGCGGGACTCTCGAACACCGGGGAGCTGTTTTTT.

The chain has TRBV7-3 and TRBJ2-5, with 9 bases fitting TRBD2. The germline gives CDR1 SGHTA, CDR2 FQGTGA. The CDR3 is made up of 16 amino acids. The ends lost 5 bases at V and 5 bases at J; junction bases unmatched: 12. The CDR3 DNA follows: TGTGCCAGCAGCCTTAGTGCGACTAGCGGTAGGGAGACCCAGTACTTC. Its protein is CASSLSATSGRETQYF. Supplemented by reference TRBV7-3 and TRBJ2-5, the full variable domain reads GAGVSQTPSNKVTEKGKYVELRCDPISGHTALYWYRQSLGQGPEFLIYFQGTGAADDSGLPNDRFFAVRPEGSVSTLKIQRTERGDSAVYLCASSLSATSGRETQYFGPGTRLLVL.

The chain's CDR3 is CASSPRTSGGRQFF. In DNA form, the CDR3 reads TGTGCCAGCAGCCCCCGGACTAGCGGGGGGAGGCAGTTCTTC. The chain employs TRBV7-8 and TRBJ2-1; 14 bases line up with TRBD2. This CDR3 has 14 residues. V lost 5 bases to trimming and J lost 12 bases; unmatched junction nucleotides: 6. CDR1 is SGHVS, CDR2 FQNEAQ, per germline.

The gene calls are TRBV30 and TRBJ2-5; no firm D call. Near its end, the DNA agrees better with TRBJ2-7, so the J call may be wrong. The CDR3 runs to 12 residues. CDR1 is GTSNPN, CDR2 SVGIG, per germline (reference sequence). CDR3: CAWSSSSYEQYF. CDR3 nucleotide sequence: TGTGCCTGGAGTTCAAGCTCCTACGAGCAGTACTTC.

In its sample, this clone was seen once. The J gene is TRBJ2-6, the V gene TRBV11-2, with D perhaps TRBD1 (6 bases). CDR3 length equals 16 residues. V was trimmed by 1 base and J by 2 bases, leaving 9 bases between them. Germline V gene sequence: CDR1 SGHAT, CDR2 FQNNGV. CDR3 DNA sequence: TGTGCCAGCAGCTTAGTAGGGGGTACTGGGGCCAACGTCCTGACTTTC. Encoded protein: CASSLVGGTGANVLTF.

The chain employs TRBV14 and TRBJ1-1; D gene ambiguous. This CDR3 comprises 11 residues. The V gene lost 6 bases and the J gene lost 10 bases, with 12 bases spanning the gap. The germline V gene has CDR1 SGHDN and CDR2 FVKESK. The CDR3: CASSKGAVAFF. CDR3 DNA sequence: TGTGCCAGCAGTAAGGGAGCAGTAGCTTTCTTT.

The chain has TRBV2 and TRBJ2-3; TRBD2 matches at 9 bases. In germline, CDR1 is SNHLY, CDR2 FYNNEI. CDR3 size: 16 residues. The V segment lost 3 bases and the J segment 2 bases; nucleotides outside the gene matches: 6. The DNA of the CDR3 is TGTGCCAGCAGTGACTGGCGGGGGGGACCCACAGATACGCAGTATTTT. This codes for CASSDWRGGPTDTQYF. The complete variable domain, with remaining parts taken from reference TRBV2 and TRBJ2-3, reads EPEVTQTPSHQVTQMGQEVILRCVPISNHLYFYWYRQILGQKVEFLVSFYNNEISEKSEIFDDQFSVERPDGSNFTLKIRSTKLEDSAMYFCASSDWRGGPTDTQYFGPGTRLTVL.

The chain employs TRBV27 and TRBJ2-7; a weak D match, TRBD2 (5 bases). Trimming cost V 5 bases and J 0 bases, with 14 bases left between them. The CDR3 consists of 15 residues. Germline V lookup: CDR1 MNHEY, CDR2 SMNVEV (reference sequence). Written as DNA, the CDR3 is TGTGCCAGCAGTATTCATGCCGGGGACTCCTACGAGCAGTACTTC. Amino acids: CASSIHAGDSYEQYF.

This sequence joins TRBV29-1 and TRBJ1-1; D perhaps matches TRBD1 (5 bases). The CDR3 consists of 12 residues. Germline V gene data show CDR1 as SQVTM and CDR2 as ANQGSEA. Trimming left V 3 bases short and J 4 bases short, with 9 bases between. The CDR3 DNA is TGCAGCGTTGACAGGGTTGGCACTGAAGCTTTCTTT. This translates into CSVDRVGTEAFF.

This rearrangement joins TRBV11-1 to TRBJ1-1; 11 bases line up with TRBD1. Germline V lookup: CDR1 SGHAT, CDR2 FQDESV (reference sequence). CDR3 length: 15 residues. Trimming removed 5 bases from V and 3 bases from J; junction bases left unmatched: 5. The CDR3 coding sequence is TGTGCCAGCAGCCACAGGACAGGGGGCCACACTGAAGCTTTCTTT. It encodes CASSHRTGGHTEAFF.

The J gene is TRBJ2-3, the V gene TRBV28; 7 nucleotides line up with TRBD1. The V gene's germline CDR1 is MDHEN and CDR2 SYDVKM. V lost 3 bases and J lost 2; bases outside the gene matches: 5. This CDR3 region has 15 residues. CDR3 bases: TGTGCCAGCAGTTTTGACAGGGAAGACACAGATACGCAGTATTTT. It is translated as CASSFDREDTDTQYF. Combining the CDR3 with reference TRBV28 and TRBJ2-3 gives the whole variable domain DVKVTQSSRYLVKRTGEKVFLECVQDMDHENMFWYRQDPGLGLRLIYFSYDVKMKEKGDIPEGYSVSREKKERFSLILESASTNQTSMYLCASSFDREDTDTQYFGPGTRLTVL.